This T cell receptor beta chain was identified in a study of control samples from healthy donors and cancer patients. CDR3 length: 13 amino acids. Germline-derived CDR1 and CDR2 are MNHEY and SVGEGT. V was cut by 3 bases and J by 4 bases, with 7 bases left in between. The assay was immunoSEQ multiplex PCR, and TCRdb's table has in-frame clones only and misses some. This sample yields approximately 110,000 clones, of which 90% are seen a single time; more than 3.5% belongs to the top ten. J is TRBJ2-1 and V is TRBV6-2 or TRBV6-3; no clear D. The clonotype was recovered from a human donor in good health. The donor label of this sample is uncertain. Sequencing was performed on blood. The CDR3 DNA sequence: TGTGCCAGCAGTTATGACACGTACAATGAGCAGTTCTTC. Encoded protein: CASSYDTYNEQFF.